Listed here are 10 T cell receptor beta chains from one sample, sequenced in a study of blood T cell repertoires in COVID-19. Libraries were prepared by immunoSEQ multiplex PCR; TCRdb keeps only in-frame clonotypes and omits some of them. The sample records 180,000 or so clones, around 81% being singletons. The sample was peripheral blood. Receptor source: a woman in her thirties or forties with COVID-19, enrolled during active disease.

The V and J genes are TRBV12-5 and TRBJ1-1; the D gene is possibly TRBD1 (5 bases). V lost 5 bases and J 5 bases, leaving 15 bases between the germline ends. Germline lookup yields CDR1 LGHNT and CDR2 FRNRAP. The CDR3 is 14 residues long. DNA for the CDR3: TGTGCTAGTGGTGAAGCATCAGGGTTGACTGAAGCTTTCTTT. It codes for CASGEASGLTEAFF.

The chain uses TRBV29-1 and TRBJ2-1; D remains ambiguous. CDR3 length equals 13 residues. V dropped 0 bases and J dropped 5 bases, with 8 bases sitting between them. The germline V gene has CDR1 SQVTM and CDR2 ANQGSEA. The CDR3 sequence: CSVEEQTNNEQFF. The CDR3 DNA reads TGCAGCGTTGAAGAACAGACCAACAATGAGCAGTTCTTC.

J is TRBJ1-2 and V is TRBV24-1; no reliable D call. The V gene lost 4 bases and the J gene lost 4 bases, with 6 bases spanning the gap. Germline CDR1 KGHDR, CDR2 SFDVKD. The length of the CDR3 is 12 residues. CDR3 bases: TGTGCCACCAGTGAGCGGGGCTATGGCTACACCTTC. This translates into CATSERGYGYTF.

Here the CDR3 DNA reads TGTGCCAGCAGTCCTCTGGCGGACTCCTACAATGAGCAGTTCTTC. Protein: CASSPLADSYNEQFF. The chain combines TRBV6-4 with TRBJ2-1, with D unclear. Germline CDR1 is MRHNA and CDR2 is SNTAGT. The CDR3 is made up of 15 amino acids. Trimming left V 5 bases short and J 0 bases short, with 11 bases between.

The chain has TRBV6-1 and TRBJ1-1; D remains ambiguous. The CDR3 runs 14 residues. Per germline, CDR1 MNHNS and CDR2 SASEGT. The V and J ends lost 3 bases and 4 bases respectively, with 12 bases between them. The CDR3 here is CASSEARRSTEAFF. The CDR3, as DNA: TGTGCCAGCAGTGAGGCCAGGAGGTCCACTGAAGCTTTCTTT.

With regard to this clone: Sequence at one end of the junction differs from germline and may be a read error. V is TRBV7-2 and J is TRBJ2-1, with 14 bases identical to TRBD2. The CDR3 runs to 17 residues. The V gene's germline CDR1 is SGHTA and CDR2 FQGNSA. The CDR3 DNA reads TGTGCCAGCACCTTACCTCGACTAGCGGGAGGGGACAATGAGCAGTTCTTC. Encoded protein: CASTLPRLAGGDNEQFF.

The V gene is TRBV5-1, the J gene TRBJ2-1; weak D call: TRBD2 (5 bases). This CDR3 spans 17 amino acids. Germline lookup yields CDR1 SGHRS and CDR2 YFSETQ. The germline V and J ends were trimmed by 4 bases and 4 bases, with 21 bases remaining between them. Written as DNA, the CDR3 is TGCGCCAGCAGCCTTCGGGGTAGGGATATTTCGTACAATGAGCAGTTCTTC. Protein product: CASSLRGRDISYNEQFF.

The V and J genes are TRBV30 and TRBJ2-1, with a possible D match to TRBD2 (7 bases). Germline CDR1 is GTSNPN and CDR2 is SVGIG (reference sequence). This CDR3 contains 14 residues. Trimming took off 8 bases at V and 0 bases at J, with 14 bases between the two ends. DNA of the CDR3: TGTGCCGGGGGGCGGGAGAGCTCCTACAATGAGCAGTTCTTC. This gives the protein CAGGRESSYNEQFF.

This rearrangement joins TRBV6-6 to TRBJ2-3, with TRBD1 identical over 8 bases. The V gene's germline CDR1 is MNHNY and CDR2 SVGAGI (reference sequence). The CDR3 is 13 residues long. J was trimmed by 14 bases and V by 6 bases; bases with no gene match: 13. In nucleotides, the CDR3 is TGTGCCAGCAGGGTCCGGGACAGGAACCCCGCGTATTTT. It translates to CASRVRDRNPAYF.

The genes are TRBV7-6 and TRBJ2-5; 11 bases match TRBD2. V was clipped by 3 bases and J by 3 bases; unmatched bases: 3. The germline V gene encodes CDR1 SGHVS and CDR2 FNYEAQ. The CDR3 sequence is 15 residues long. Here the CDR3 DNA reads TGTGCCAGCAGCTTCCTAGCGGGGGGCGAAGAGACCCAGTACTTC. Translating it yields CASSFLAGGEETQYF.